A single sample gave rise to the 5 T cell receptor beta chains below, sequenced in a study of T cells in Graves' hyperthyroidism and ophthalmopathy. From RNA transcripts, TCR beta CDR3 regions were amplified. During a first-round RT-PCR of the TCR CDR3, the HTBI primer set was used. TCRdb reprocessed the multiplex PCR reads via MiXCR and lists one record per CDR3 protein. The sample holds some 700,000 distinct CDR3 sequences, 15% to 20% seen once. The sequenced material came from blood. These receptors were collected from a man aged 50 or older with Graves' hyperthyroidism.

This clonotype was seen many times. The chain has TRBV20-1 and TRBJ2-1; 10 bases map to TRBD2. The germline CDR1 and CDR2 sequences are DFQATT and SNEGSKA (reference sequence). The CDR3 is 16 residues long. The trim removed 0 bases at V and 4 bases at J, leaving 6 bases unmatched. The CDR3 protein is CSARDSGTSAYNEQFF. The DNA of the CDR3 is TGCAGTGCTAGAGACTCCGGGACTAGCGCTTACAATGAGCAGTTCTTC.

This clonotype occurred a few times. This chain links TRBV7-2 with TRBJ2-2, with D perhaps being TRBD1 or TRBD2 (5 bases each). Germline-derived CDR1 and CDR2 are SGHTA and FQGNSA. This CDR3 region has 14 residues. V shed 4 bases and J shed 3 bases, with 9 bases lying between them. CDR3 amino acids: CASSWGPHTGELFF. The CDR3 bases are TGTGCCAGCAGCTGGGGACCGCACACCGGGGAGCTGTTTTTT.

The chain has TRBV28 and TRBJ1-2; D is perhaps TRBD1 (5 bases). Trimming stripped 10 bases from V and 4 bases from J, with 16 bases between. This CDR3 has 13 amino acids. The germline V gene has CDR1 MDHEN and CDR2 SYDVKM. The CDR3, as DNA: TGTGCCACCCTAACCGACAGTTCCTATGGCTACACCTTC. This codes for CATLTDSSYGYTF.

This clonotype was picked up many times. This chain joins TRBV2 and TRBJ1-5, with D possibly being TRBD1 (5 bases). This CDR3 spans 16 amino acids. Trimming left V 7 bases short and J 3 bases short, with 19 bases between. Germline V gene data show CDR1 as SNHLY and CDR2 as FYNNEI. The chain's CDR3 is CASKYGVQGFNQPQHF. The DNA of the CDR3 is TGTGCCAGCAAGTACGGTGTTCAGGGATTCAATCAGCCCCAGCATTTT.

The chain is built from TRBV20-1 and TRBJ2-1; 14 bases are shared with TRBD2. The CDR3 contains 17 residues. Germline values: CDR1 DFQATT, CDR2 SNEGSKA (reference sequence). Losses at the gene ends were 6 bases for V and 0 bases for J; bases not matched to a gene: 7. Written as DNA, the CDR3 is TGCAGTGCCAAGACTAGCGGGAGGGTTAGCTCCTACAATGAGCAGTTCTTC. This translates into CSAKTSGRVSSYNEQFF.